This T cell receptor (beta chain) was found in a study of control samples from healthy donors and cancer patients. The V gene lost 1 base and the J gene lost 2 bases, with 11 bases spanning the gap. Germline values: CDR1 SEHNR, CDR2 FQNEAQ (reference sequence). This CDR3 is 16 amino acids long. Here immunoSEQ multiplex PCR was the method, and the copy in TCRdb shows in-frame clones only, minus some. The table includes under 130,000 clones, around 82% detected once. The J gene is TRBJ1-4, the V gene TRBV7-9; no reliable D call. Material for sequencing was blood. The receptor was derived from a woman in her forties or fifties in good health. DNA of the CDR3: TGTGCCAGCAGCTTAGGCCCGGACGGGACTAATGAAAAACTGTTTTTT. Protein sequence: CASSLGPDGTNEKLFF.